The sequence of this T cell receptor (beta chain) was determined in a study of OX40 agonist ivuxolimab in advanced cancers. Regarding the study in general: Ivuxolimab was a fully human IgG2 agonistic monoclonal antibody targeting the costimulatory receptor OX40 (CD134). Peripheral TCRbeta sequencing aimed to test whether ivuxolimab altered TCR sequence diversity and caused clonal T-cell expansion. Among the roughly 52 dose-escalation patients, some 19 had hepatocellular carcinoma, approximately 15 melanoma, 9 renal cell carcinoma and 9 head and neck cancer. In the dose-escalation cohort, 82.7% of patients were male, and the mean age was around 60 years, with a range of about 23 to 90. Partial responses occurred in three dose-escalation patients, of whom one had hepatocellular carcinoma and two had cutaneous melanoma. Patients were allowed to have had prior anti-PD-1, anti-PD-L1 or anti-CTLA-4 therapy, and 40% of the dose-escalation patients had been treated with checkpoint inhibitors. The paper describes the monotherapy dose-escalation part (N ≈ 52 patients) of the phase I trial of ivuxolimab. Intravenous ivuxolimab was administered to patients every 2 weeks at six dose levels: 0.01, 0.1, 0.3, 1.5, 3 and 10 mg/kg.

With regard to this clone: Its antigen target is currently unknown. No base-level quality is on record; no much larger clone is a single base apart.

CDR1 and CDR2, per the germline V gene, are SGHTS and YDEGEE. The CDR3 sequence holds 15 residues, the cysteine and phenylalanine included. Of all the DNA, just the CDR3 is kept, 45 bases in frame from base 1. Trimming leaves V shorter by 3 bases and J shorter by 2 bases, with the junction holding 3 bases beyond the gene matches. The full study reports these points: Antigen specificity was not determined for the clonally expanded peripheral T cells. In the 0.1-3.0 mg/kg groups, partial responders had among the lowest normalized peripheral clonal expansion, particularly in CD8+ T cells. At doses of 0.1 to 3.0 mg/kg, clonal expansion of both CD4+ and CD8+ T cells in blood was seen between baseline and week 6. After ivuxolimab, CD8+ T cells had more expanded clones than CD4+ T cells on average. Low levels of normalized T-cell clonal expansion were also seen in some patients who did not respond.

For sequencing of the TCRbeta CDR3 region, genomic DNA was extracted from the sorted cells. The immunoSEQ Assay was used for sequencing of TCRbeta CDR3 regions. In its TCRdb copy, this immuneACCESS table keeps in-frame sequences only and misses some clones. Where compared with another copy, unresolved V genes explain less than half of these, and the others have no known cause. In all, the sample holds about 14,000 clones, and about 90% of those were seen once. Of the sample, around 25% is held by the ten largest clones. The trial excluded patients who had a history of autoimmune disease or who were on systemic immunosuppression. In every dose cohort, peripheral blood was drawn for TCR sequencing at baseline, cycle 4 day 1, and cycle 7 day 1. The samples were drawn from a first-in-human, open-label, multicenter phase I dose-escalation trial of ivuxolimab. Adults with locally advanced or metastatic head and neck squamous cell, hepatocellular, melanoma or renal cell carcinoma were enrolled in the trial. Before TCR sequencing, CD4+ and CD8+ T cells were separately sorted from peripheral blood.

The source of this sequence is an adult with an advanced solid tumor such as melanoma, head and neck, liver or kidney cancer. The chain was built from TRBV5-8 and TRBJ2-1, with TRBD2 matching 9 junction bases. Here the sequenced sample was CD4+ or CD8+ T cells sorted from blood, taken in a trial of the OX40 agonist ivuxolimab. This receptor has the CDR3 CASSWVAGAYNEQFF. The DNA sequence is TGTGCCAGCAGCTGGGTAGCGGGAGCCTACAATGAGCAGTTCTTC.